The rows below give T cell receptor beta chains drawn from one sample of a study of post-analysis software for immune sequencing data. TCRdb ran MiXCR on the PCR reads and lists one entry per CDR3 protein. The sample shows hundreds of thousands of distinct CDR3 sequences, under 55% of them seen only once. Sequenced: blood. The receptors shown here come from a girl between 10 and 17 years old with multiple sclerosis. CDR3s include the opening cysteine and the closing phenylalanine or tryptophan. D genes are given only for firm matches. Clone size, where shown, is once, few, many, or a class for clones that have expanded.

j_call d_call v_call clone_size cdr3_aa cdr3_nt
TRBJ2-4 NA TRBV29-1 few CSVETNRGGTAYF TGCAGCGTTGAAACTAACCGGGGGGGGACAGCGTACTTC
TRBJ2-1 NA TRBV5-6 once CASSFTDSYNEQFF TGTGCCAGCAGCTTCACGGACTCCTACAATGAGCAGTTCTTC
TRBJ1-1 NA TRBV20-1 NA CSARRVQGRTEAFF TGCAGTGCTAGGAGGGTACAGGGTCGCACTGAAGCTTTCTTT
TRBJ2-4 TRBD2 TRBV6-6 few CPTAGASGSWYIQYF TGTCCCACCGCCGGGGCTAGCGGGAGTTGGTACATTCAGTACTTC
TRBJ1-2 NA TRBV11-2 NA CASSSPREYGYTF TGTGCCAGCAGCTCCCCCCGGGAGTATGGCTACACCTTC
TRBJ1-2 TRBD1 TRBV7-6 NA CASSPITGVRPYGYTF TGTGCCAGCAGCCCCATTACAGGGGTCAGGCCCTATGGCTACACCTTC
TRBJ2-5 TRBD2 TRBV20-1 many CSATLAGRETQYF TGCAGTGCGACACTAGCGGGGAGAGAGACCCAGTACTTC
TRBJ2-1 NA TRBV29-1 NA CSVEVGKPHNEQFF TGCAGCGTTGAAGTAGGTAAACCCCACAATGAGCAGTTCTTC
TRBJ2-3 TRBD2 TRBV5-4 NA CASSSAGGSTSDTQYF TGTGCCAGCAGCTCGGCCGGCGGGAGTACCTCAGATACGCAGTATTTT
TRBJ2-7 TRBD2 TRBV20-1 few CSASGELAGVYEQYF TGCAGTGCTAGTGGGGAACTAGCGGGAGTTTACGAGCAGTACTTC
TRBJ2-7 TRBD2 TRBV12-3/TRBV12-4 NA CASSLWLAGYYEQYF TGTGCCAGCAGTTTATGGCTAGCGGGCTACTACGAGCAGTACTTC
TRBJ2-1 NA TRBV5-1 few CASSLRDGGNNEQFF TGCGCCAGCAGCCTCCGGGACGGGGGCAACAATGAGCAGTTCTTC
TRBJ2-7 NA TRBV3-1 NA CASSQRSSSYEQYF TGTGCCAGCAGCCAAAGGAGTTCCTCCTACGAGCAGTACTTC
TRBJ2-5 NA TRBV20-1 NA CSARTGEVDYNEQYF TGCAGTGCTCGAACGGGGGAGGTCGACTACAATGAGCAGTACTTC
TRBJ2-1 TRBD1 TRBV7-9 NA CASSSKTGLGNEQFF TGTGCCAGCAGCTCGAAGACAGGGCTGGGCAATGAGCAGTTCTTC
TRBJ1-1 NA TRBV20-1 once CSAPRGGLAFF TGCAGTGCTCCGAGGGGGGGATTAGCTTTCTTT
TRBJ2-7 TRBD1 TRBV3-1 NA CASSQASGGFYEQYF TGTGCCAGCAGCCAAGCTTCAGGGGGCTTCTACGAGCAGTACTTC
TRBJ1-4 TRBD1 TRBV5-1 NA CASSPGQGTEKLFF TGCGCCAGCAGCCCTGGACAGGGGACGGAAAAACTGTTTTTT
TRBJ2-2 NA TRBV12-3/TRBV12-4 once CASSFTGGERFF TGTGCCAGCAGTTTTACAGGAGGGGAGCGGTTTTTT
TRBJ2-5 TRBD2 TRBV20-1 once CSALAGGYQETQYF TGCAGTGCTCTAGCGGGAGGTTATCAAGAGACCCAGTACTTC
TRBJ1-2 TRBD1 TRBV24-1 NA CATSDSPGQGANGYTF TGTGCCACCAGTGATTCCCCGGGACAGGGGGCAAATGGCTACACCTTC
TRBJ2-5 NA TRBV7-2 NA CASSLRAGETQYF TGTGCCAGCAGCTTAAGGGCAGGGGAGACCCAGTACTTC
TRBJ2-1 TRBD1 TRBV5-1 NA CASSPTGTANNEQFF TGCGCCAGCAGCCCAACAGGGACAGCTAACAATGAGCAGTTCTTC
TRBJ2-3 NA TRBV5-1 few CASSGPGALSTDTQYF TGCGCCAGCAGCGGCCCAGGGGCATTATCCACAGATACGCAGTATTTT
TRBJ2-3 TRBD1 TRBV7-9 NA CASSLDLGGETDTQYF TGTGCCAGCAGCTTAGATCTAGGGGGCGAAACAGATACGCAGTATTTT
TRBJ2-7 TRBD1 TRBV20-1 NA CSANPRQGSFYEQYF TGCAGTGCTAACCCTCGACAGGGGAGCTTTTACGAGCAGTACTTC
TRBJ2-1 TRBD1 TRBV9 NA CASSVGGQVVNEQFF TGTGCCAGCAGCGTTGGGGGACAGGTCGTCAATGAGCAGTTCTTC
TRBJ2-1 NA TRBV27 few CASSLSGRSSYNEQFF TGTGCCAGCAGTTTATCGGGGAGAAGCTCCTACAATGAGCAGTTCTTC
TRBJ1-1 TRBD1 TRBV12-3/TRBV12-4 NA CASSLEGTGNTEAFF TGTGCCAGCAGTTTAGAAGGGACAGGGAACACTGAAGCTTTCTTT
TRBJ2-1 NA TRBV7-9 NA CASSNPPADEQFF TGTGCCAGCAGCAATCCCCCGGCTGATGAGCAGTTCTTC
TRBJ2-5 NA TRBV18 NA CASSPPSLETQYF TGTGCCAGCTCACCACCGAGCCTAGAGACCCAGTACTTC
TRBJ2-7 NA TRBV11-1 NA CASSYHREASYEQYF TGTGCCAGCAGCTATCACAGGGAGGCCTCCTACGAGCAGTACTTC
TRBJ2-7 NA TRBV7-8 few CASSIQGSEQYF TGTGCCAGCAGCATACAGGGCAGCGAGCAGTACTTC
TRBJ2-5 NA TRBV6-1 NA CASSERAGTYQETQYF TGTGCCAGCAGTGAAAGGGCGGGAACGTACCAAGAGACCCAGTACTTC
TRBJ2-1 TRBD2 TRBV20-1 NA CSARDRAGTSGRYNEQFF TGCAGTGCTAGAGATCGAGCCGGGACTAGCGGGCGTTACAATGAGCAGTTCTTC
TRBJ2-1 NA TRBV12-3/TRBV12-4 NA CASSLDNSPLFF TGTGCCAGCAGTTTAGATAACAGTCCCTTGTTCTTC
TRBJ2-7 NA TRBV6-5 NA CASSSRDGYEQYF TGTGCCAGCAGTTCCCGGGACGGCTACGAGCAGTACTTC
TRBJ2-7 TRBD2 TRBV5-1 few CASSLPSGSYEQYF TGTGCCAGCAGCTTGCCTAGCGGGAGCTACGAGCAGTACTTC
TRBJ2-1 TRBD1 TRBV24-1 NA CATSGGTGGWNEQFF TGTGCCACCAGTGGCGGGACAGGGGGGTGGAATGAGCAGTTCTTC
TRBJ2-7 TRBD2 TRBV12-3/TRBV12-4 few CASSSPSGAYEQYF TGTGCCAGCAGTTCCCCTAGCGGAGCCTACGAGCAGTACTTC
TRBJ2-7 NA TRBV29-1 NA CSVEFSYEQYF TGCAGCGTTGAATTCTCCTACGAGCAGTACTTC
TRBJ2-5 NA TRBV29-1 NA CSVERTQETQYF TGCAGCGTTGAACGGACCCAAGAGACCCAGTACTTC
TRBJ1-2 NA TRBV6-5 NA CASSYSWGDYGHTF TGTGCCAGCAGTTACTCGTGGGGTGACTATGGCCACACCTTC
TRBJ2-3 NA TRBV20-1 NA CSAPDRADTQYF TGCAGTGCCCCGGACCGTGCAGATACGCAGTATTTT
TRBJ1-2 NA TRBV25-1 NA CASSWGVGYTF TGTGCCAGCAGTTGGGGGGTCGGCTACACCTTC